Shown below are 28 T cell receptor beta chains from a single sample sequenced in a study of T cells after yellow fever vaccination. Via MiXCR, TCRdb re-called the 5' RACE reads, giving one row per CDR3 protein. The table has tens of thousands of distinct CDR3 sequences, roughly 6.9% seen once. The sequencing used CD8+ T cells sorted from PBMCs, collected around 5 days after the first yellow fever vaccination. The receptor set was obtained from a man aged 18 to 29 who received the YFV17D yellow fever vaccine.

CDR3 in amino acids: CASSEGGADTQYF. The CDR3 DNA sequence: TGTGCCAGCAGCGAAGGGGGAGCAGATACGCAGTATTTT. The chain carries TRBV9 and TRBJ2-3, with D possibly TRBD1 on 6 matching bases. Germline CDR1 is SGDLS and CDR2 is YYNGEE. The length of the CDR3 is 13 residues. Trimming took off 3 bases at V and 4 bases at J, with 9 bases between the two ends.

This clonotype was counted ten times or more. The chain recombines TRBV5-4 with TRBJ2-1, with D possibly called TRBD1 or TRBD2 (5 bases each). V lost 3 bases and J lost 5, with 12 bases in between. The CDR3 is 14 residues long. Germline V lookup: CDR1 SGHNT, CDR2 YYREEE (reference sequence). The CDR3 nucleotides are TGTGCCAGCAGCTCACCCGGGACGAACAATGAGCAGTTCTTC. Translating gives CASSSPGTNNEQFF.

This clonotype came up many times. V is TRBV6-5 and J is TRBJ1-1; possibly TRBD1 for D (5 bases). The CDR3 covers 14 residues. Between the trimmed V and J ends, which lost 5 bases and 5 bases, there was a span of 15 bases. The germline gives CDR1 MNHEY, CDR2 SVGAGI. This CDR3 is CASSPRGVQTEAFF. The DNA of the CDR3 is TGTGCCAGCAGTCCCCGGGGGGTTCAGACTGAAGCTTTCTTT.

The V gene is TRBV6-5, the J gene TRBJ2-1; possible D gene TRBD1, 6 bases. The CDR3 totals 15 residues. Germline V CDR1 and CDR2: MNHEY, SVGAGI. Trimming removed 4 bases from V and 5 bases from J, with 15 bases in between. CDR3 nucleotide sequence: TGTGCCAGCAGTTTGCGTGGGGGCCTAGACAATGAGCAGTTCTTC. This codes for CASSLRGGLDNEQFF.

This clonotype was detected only a few times. The rearrangement joins TRBV12-3 or TRBV12-4 to TRBJ1-1; D remains ambiguous. Trimming pared 7 bases from V and 8 bases from J, leaving 14 bases between. The CDR3 extends over 12 amino acids. This CDR3 reads CASTVASREAFF. In DNA form, the CDR3 reads TGTGCCAGCACCGTTGCCAGCCGAGAAGCTTTCTTT.

This sequence joins TRBV3-1 and TRBJ1-1; D is unresolved. With 0 bases removed from V and 0 bases from J, the gap between germline ends came to 17 bases. Germline CDR1 reads LGHDT; CDR2 reads YNNKEL (reference sequence). The CDR3 has 18 amino acids. The CDR3 region has the DNA TGTGCCAGCAGCCAAGATTTGGTTGTCGAAAGGATGAACACTGAAGCTTTCTTT. Encoded protein: CASSQDLVVERMNTEAFF.

This clonotype was counted only a few times. The chain combines TRBV7-9 with TRBJ2-7, with 8 bases identical to TRBD1. V shed 4 bases and J 2 bases; nucleotides not matched to a gene: 10. In germline, CDR1 is SEHNR, CDR2 FQNEAQ (reference sequence). The CDR3 spans 16 residues. For the CDR3, the DNA is TGTGCCAGCAGCTCATCCATCCCGGACAGGGCCTACGAGCAGTACGTC. Translated, it gives CASSSSIPDRAYEQYV.

This clonotype was detected ten times or more. The V gene is TRBV4-3, the J gene TRBJ1-6; TRBD1 agrees at 9 bases. J gave up 8 bases and V 2 bases, and 7 bases lay outside the gene matches. Germline lookup yields CDR1 LGHNA and CDR2 YSLEER. The CDR3 loop spans 16 amino acids. The CDR3 loop is CASSQRGTGLYSPLHF. The CDR3 DNA follows: TGCGCCAGCAGCCAAAGGGGGACAGGGCTTTATTCACCCCTCCACTTT.

The J gene is TRBJ1-2, the V gene TRBV27; D is ambiguous. The germline gives CDR1 MNHEY, CDR2 SMNVEV (reference sequence). The CDR3 runs to 13 residues. V was clipped by 4 bases and J by 1 base, with 7 bases between them. The CDR3 region is CASSSYLNYGYTF. The CDR3 DNA reads TGTGCCAGCAGTTCCTACCTTAACTATGGCTACACCTTC.

This clonotype was counted ten times or more. J is TRBJ2-2 and V is TRBV7-6; no clear D gene. CDR3 length equals 16 residues. In germline, CDR1 is SGHVS, CDR2 FNYEAQ. V lost 5 bases, J lost 3 bases, and 16 bases lay in between. Here the CDR3 reads CASSASDPAYTGELFF. CDR3 bases: TGTGCCAGCAGCGCCTCGGACCCGGCCTACACCGGGGAGCTGTTTTTT.

The rearrangement links TRBV7-6 to TRBJ2-2, with TRBD2 as a possible D gene (5 bases). Trimming removed 5 bases at V and 0 bases at J, with 13 bases between. This CDR3 comprises 16 residues. Germline CDR1 SGHVS, CDR2 FNYEAQ. The CDR3 protein is CASSRNSESNTGELFF. As DNA, the CDR3 is TGTGCCAGCAGCCGGAATAGCGAATCGAACACCGGGGAGCTGTTTTTT.

Only a few counts were recorded for this clonotype. The chain recombines TRBV11-1 with TRBJ2-2, with TRBD1 matching over 7 bases. With V trimmed by 6 bases and J by 6 bases, 25 bases remained unmatched. The CDR3 length is 20 residues. The germline V gene encodes CDR1 SGHAT and CDR2 FQDESV (reference sequence). The CDR3 nucleotides read TGTGCCAGCAGTACCAAGGAATTAGACAGGGCTGGATTCGAGGCCGGGGAGCTGTTTTTT. This codes for CASSTKELDRAGFEAGELFF.

This clonotype was seen once. This rearrangement joins TRBV9 to TRBJ2-3, with D perhaps matching TRBD1 (5 bases). The CDR3 has 16 amino acids. Deletions cut 1 base from V and 0 bases from J, with 12 bases between. Germline CDR1 is SGDLS and CDR2 is YYNGEE. CDR3 bases: TGTGCCAGCAGCGTACAGGGTGCGATTAGCACAGATACGCAGTATTTT. It specifies CASSVQGAISTDTQYF.

Many counts were recorded for this clonotype. The chain is built from TRBV9 and TRBJ2-2; D unresolved. The ends were cut back, 1 base at V and 5 bases at J, with 0 bases in the middle. The CDR3 extends over 11 amino acids. The germline V gene encodes CDR1 SGDLS and CDR2 YYNGEE. Here the CDR3 DNA reads TGTGCCAGCAGCGTAACCGGGGAGCTGTTTTTT. Its translation: CASSVTGELFF. Complete variable domain (other parts from reference TRBV9 and TRBJ2-2): DSGVTQTPKHLITATGQRVTLRCSPRSGDLSVYWYQQSLDQGLQFLIQYYNGEERAKGNILERFSAQQFPDLHSELNLSSLELGDSALYFCASSVTGELFFGEGSRLTVL.

The chain employs TRBV9 and TRBJ2-5; a possible D gene is TRBD2 (6 bases). V dropped 4 bases and J dropped 4 bases, with 14 bases sitting between them. CDR1 and CDR2 from the germline V gene are SGDLS and YYNGEE. CDR3 length: 14 residues. CDR3 residues: CASSPRGTGETQYF. CDR3 DNA sequence: TGTGCCAGCAGCCCCCGTGGGACTGGAGAGACCCAGTACTTC.

About this clonotype: A much larger clone differs from this one at a single base, so this may be a read error. J is TRBJ2-1 and V is TRBV5-4; TRBD2 aligns across 8 bases. The V gene's germline CDR1 is SGHNT and CDR2 YYREEE (reference sequence). The CDR3 consists of 17 residues. The CDR3 coding sequence is TGTGCCGGCAGCCATGGGCGGGGCGGGGGGTTCTACAATGAGCAGTTCTTC. Translating it yields CAGSHGRGGGFYNEQFF.

The rearrangement links TRBV6-6 to TRBJ2-4; D gene uncertain. The CDR3 totals 12 residues. Germline values: CDR1 MNHNY, CDR2 SVGAGI (reference sequence). V gave up 6 bases and J gave up 9 bases, with 12 bases separating them. The CDR3 DNA is TGTGCCAGCAGCCCGGGCTGGGGCATTCAGTACTTC. This codes for CASSPGWGIQYF.

The chain recombines TRBV13 with TRBJ1-1; D call uncertain. The CDR3 extends over 15 amino acids. V lost 5 bases and J lost 3, with 16 bases in between. Germline V CDR1 and CDR2: PRHDT, FYEKMQ (reference sequence). The CDR3 nucleotides read TGTGCCAGCAGCACCGCCCAGACTAGGGACACTGAAGCTTTCTTT. Translation gives CASSTAQTRDTEAFF.

This clonotype was observed a handful of times. J is TRBJ1-4 and V is TRBV6-5; D may be TRBD1 (6 bases). The V and J ends lost 0 bases and 2 bases respectively, with 10 bases between them. In germline, CDR1 is MNHEY, CDR2 SVGAGI. This CDR3 contains 16 residues. The CDR3, as DNA: TGTGCCAGCAGTTACTCCCAGGGGACCACTAATGAAAAACTGTTTTTT. Amino acid sequence: CASSYSQGTTNEKLFF.

A word on this clonotype: This may arise from a read error, as a much more abundant clone is one base away. The V call is TRBV27, the J call TRBJ1-4; D is unresolved. Trimming stripped 6 bases from V and 1 base from J, with 6 bases between. This CDR3 spans 13 amino acids. Germline V gene data show CDR1 as MNHEY and CDR2 as SMNVEV (reference sequence). The CDR3 DNA is TGTGCCAGCAGAATGGGAACTAATGAAAAACTGTTTTTT. Its protein product is CASRMGTNEKLFF. Variable domain in full (rest from reference TRBV27 and TRBJ1-4): EAQVTQNPRYLITVTGKKLTVTCSQNMNHEYMSWYRQDPGLGLRQIYYSMNVEVTDKGDVPEGYKVSRKEKRNFPLILESPSPNQTSLYFCASRMGTNEKLFFGSGTQLSVL.

This clonotype was seen a handful of times. This chain joins TRBV12-3 or TRBV12-4 and TRBJ1-2, with D maybe TRBD1 (5 bases). CDR3 size: 12 residues. Trimming cost V 5 bases and J 7 bases, with 11 bases left between them. The CDR3 spells CASSIGRAGYTF. The DNA for the CDR3 is TGTGCCAGCAGTATTGGCAGGGCTGGCTACACCTTC.

The table lists this clonotype with many counts. The chain has TRBV29-1 and TRBJ1-2; D call uncertain. The germline CDR1 and CDR2 sequences are SQVTM and ANQGSEA. The CDR3 runs 13 residues. Trimming removed 1 base from V and 2 bases from J, with 8 bases in between. The CDR3 nucleotides are TGCAGCGTTGAAGGGACTTCGAACTATGGCTACACCTTC. It codes for CSVEGTSNYGYTF.

V usage is TRBV6-1 and J usage is TRBJ2-1; 13 bases are a match to TRBD2. The CDR3 is 16 amino acids. With V trimmed by 7 bases and J by 8 bases, 11 bases remained unmatched. Germline CDR1 is MNHNS and CDR2 is SASEGT. CDR3 bases: TGTGCCAGCACCCAAGGACTAGCGGGGGCGTCACATGAGCAGTTCTTC. Translated, it gives CASTQGLAGASHEQFF.

The chain recombines TRBV4-1 with TRBJ2-3; D uncertain. Germline V gene data show CDR1 as MGHRA and CDR2 as YSYEKL. With 0 bases removed from V and 9 bases from J, the gap between germline ends came to 7 bases. The CDR3 length is 12 residues. The CDR3 nucleotides read TGCGCCAGCAGCCAAGAGGTGGCGACGCAGTATTTT. This gives the protein CASSQEVATQYF.

This clonotype was seen at least ten times. V usage is TRBV10-1 and J usage is TRBJ2-7, with 13 bases aligning to TRBD2. The CDR3 consists of 16 residues. Germline V CDR1 and CDR2: WNHNN, SYGVQD (reference sequence). V lost 7 bases and J lost 4; bases outside the gene matches: 10. CDR3 DNA: TGCGCCAGCAACAGGACTAGCGGGGGCCGGGATTACGAGCAGTACTTC. As protein: CASNRTSGGRDYEQYF.

This clonotype was picked up many times. The rearrangement uses TRBV2 and TRBJ2-3, with D possibly being TRBD2 (7 bases). The CDR3 runs to 17 residues. In germline, CDR1 is SNHLY, CDR2 FYNNEI. Trimming left V 6 bases short and J 0 bases short, with 19 bases between. CDR3 in amino acids: CASSTSYAGASTDTQYF. CDR3 nucleotide sequence: TGTGCCAGCAGCACATCCTATGCGGGGGCCAGCACAGATACGCAGTATTTT.

This clonotype has a handful of counts. CDR3 sequence reads: CASSPTRSSYEQYV. CDR3 in DNA: TGTGCCAGCTCACCCACCAGAAGCTCCTACGAGCAGTACGTC. This rearrangement joins TRBV18 to TRBJ2-7; D is uncertain. Germline assignment: CDR1 KGHSH and CDR2 LQKENI. The CDR3 loop spans 14 amino acids. V was clipped by 3 bases and J by 0 bases, with 9 bases between them.

On this clonotype: Being one base from a much bigger clone, this may be a read error. The chain combines TRBV4-2 with TRBJ2-5; TRBD1 or TRBD2 may be the D gene (5 bases each). The V and J ends lost 3 bases and 5 bases respectively, with 7 bases between them. Germline V CDR1 and CDR2: LGHNA, YNFKEQ. CDR3 length equals 12 residues. The CDR3 protein is CASSQWGETQYF. For the CDR3, the DNA is TGTGCCAGCAGCCAGTGGGGGGAGACCCAGTACTTC.